This record covers a single TCR beta chain. No antigen is known for it. The record has no base qualities; no much larger clone is one base away. The immunoSEQ Assay was the method used to sequence TCRbeta CDR3 regions. After extraction, genomic DNA underwent amplification by bias-controlled multiplex PCR, followed by high-throughput sequencing. The paper's processing steps were these. To quantify the absolute abundance of every unique TCRbeta CDR3 region, sequences were collapsed and filtered. T cell fraction was estimated by normalizing TCRbeta template counts to usable DNA, with usable DNA measured through amplification of reference genes found in all nucleated cells. Repertoire TCRs were annotated as SARS-CoV-2-specific by exact matching of V gene, CDR3 amino acid sequence and J gene to a known reactive TCR set. The reference SARS-CoV-2 TCR set was derived from MIRA and filtered for enrichment in COVID-19-positive ImmuneCODE repertoires, a step that removed public or cross-reactive TCRs. Using the MIRA antigens, annotated TCRs were further analysed by specific ORF or by position within an ORF. Breadth was defined as annotated unique rearrangements over total unique productive rearrangements; depth was the summed frequency of those rearrangements. TCR breadth was compared between groups using two-sided Wilcoxon rank-sum tests. TCRdb stores this immuneACCESS table with in-frame sequences only. Part of the clones is absent; in the studies checked, under half of the shortfall reflects unresolved V genes, and no reason is known for the rest. V, J and clone size derive from that table, while D and trimming were established from the DNA sequence. This sample gives hundreds of thousands of clones in total; around four fifths of them show up just once. Jointly, the top ten make up about 7.1% of the sample.

This entry comes from a study of Ad26.COV2.S vaccination and SARS-CoV-2 variants (dated by TCRdb to about 2021). For context, the study as a whole: Donors in the vaccine arm were drawn from COV1001, a phase I-IIa trial of Ad26.COV2.S in healthy adults that was multicentre, randomized, double-blind and placebo-controlled. Throughout the experiments and outcome assessment, investigators stayed blinded to trial group allocation. Ad26.COV2.S was administered intramuscularly at a dose of 5x10^10 or 1x10^11 viral particles, either as one shot or as two shots given 56 days apart. The specificity and breadth of SARS-CoV-2-reactive T cell receptors after Ad26.COV2.S vaccination were assessed by TCRbeta repertoire sequencing. Trial participants were randomized into five groups of five, in which low-dose or high-dose Ad26.COV2.S was given once or twice, or placebo was given on both occasions. The TCR-sequenced set comprised approximately 32 samples: some 20 Ad26.COV2.S vaccine recipients, 5 placebo recipients and 8 SARS-CoV-2 convalescent individuals. What the research found in general, with its limitations: Higher spike-specific TCR breadth was observed in Ad26.COV2.S recipients than in placebo recipients (P = 0.0014). The authors noted that total T cell responses may have been underestimated by the TCR breadth and depth analyses. The study lacked the statistical power to compare responses across vaccine doses or regimens. After vaccination, spike-specific CD8+ and CD4+ T cell responses were reported to show substantial breadth. Vaccine and placebo recipients had similar non-spike TCR breadth, a finding consistent with the vaccine containing only spike.

CDR1 and CDR2 were assigned from the germline V gene (reference sequence) as MNHEY and SMNVEV. Germline trimming amounts to 5 bases on V and 1 base on J, with 10 as the count of junction bases outside the gene matches. CDR3 length: 16 amino acids, cysteine to phenylalanine. Of all the DNA, just the CDR3 is kept, 48 bases in frame from base 1. This specimen's treatment or condition label, interpreted: some 20 received Ad26.COV2.S at low or high dose, single or two shots; roughly five received placebo; per-sample allocation not given. For vaccine and placebo recipients, the sequenced repertoires came from samples collected on day 63 after the first injection. Cohort 1b enrolled 25 or so adults aged 18-55 years at a single site in Boston, USA, between 29 July and 7 August 2020. Ad26.COV2.S was a replication-incompetent adenovirus type 26 vector that expressed a prefusion-stabilized SARS-CoV-2 spike protein derived from the original Wuhan strain.

The specimen was peripheral blood, collected in a trial of Ad26.COV2.S vaccine versus placebo. This receptor was identified in a person between 18 and 65 years old who received the Ad26.COV2.S COVID-19 vaccine or a placebo. The chain is made from TRBV27 and TRBJ1-1, with 7 middle bases fitting TRBD1. In nucleotides, the sequence is TGTGCCAGCAGTCAAGACAGGGTCCTTACGAACACTGAAGCTTTCTTT. Its translation reads: CASSQDRVLTNTEAFF.